The clone carrying this TCR beta chain occurred many times. Its antigen is not known. One entry per CDR3 protein results from TCRdb running MiXCR on the RT-PCR reads. The data show 600,000 to 700,000 distinct CDR3 sequences, 14% seen once. The sample originates from a study of response to subunit inactivated influenza vaccine. Study-wide results and caveats: After each seasonal influenza vaccination, few new T cells are recruited, the authors suggested.

The V and J ends lost 3 bases and 2 bases, in that order; junction bases with no gene match: 7. Germline assignment: CDR1 SQVTM and CDR2 ANQGSEA. The CDR3 sequence is 14 residues long. The chain uses TRBV29-1 and TRBJ2-7, with TRBD2 identical over 7 bases. The starting material was PBMCs from blood, obtained roughly 2 weeks before vaccination. This receptor was obtained from a man aged 45 to 65 who received an inactivated influenza vaccine. CDR3: CSVEFPGGAYEQYF. Here the CDR3 DNA reads TGCAGCGTTGAGTTTCCGGGAGGCGCCTACGAGCAGTACTTC.